These 5 T cell receptor beta chains came from one sample sequenced in a study of T-cell reconstitution after alpha-beta-depleted transplantation in children. Unique molecular identifiers featured in how the TCRbeta library was prepared. MiXCR was run by TCRdb on the PCR reads, yielding one entry per CDR3 protein. The repertoire has approximately 490,000 distinct CDR3 sequences, roughly a tenth of them found once; the top ten carry 2%. Sequencing was performed on PBMCs, taken before TCRalphabeta/CD19-depleted stem cell transplant. All receptors derive from a child aged 2 to 15 with inherited bone marrow failure, due to receive a stem cell transplant.

There are many counts of this clonotype. The V and J genes are TRBV24-1 and TRBJ2-5; a possible D gene is TRBD1 (5 bases). V gave up 4 bases and J gave up 7 bases, with 15 bases separating them. The germline gives CDR1 KGHDR, CDR2 SFDVKD. CDR3 length equals 14 residues. CDR3 protein: CATSDPRVLGTQYF. CDR3 nucleotides: TGTGCCACCAGTGACCCCAGGGTATTGGGGACCCAGTACTTC.

This clonotype was detected many times. This chain uses TRBV29-1 with TRBJ1-6; 9 bases are a match to TRBD1. CDR3 length equals 13 residues. Trimming cost V 3 bases and J 9 bases; bases outside gene matches: 3. Germline assignment: CDR1 SQVTM and CDR2 ANQGSEA. For the CDR3, the DNA is TGCAGCGTTGACCACAGGGGGCTTTCACCCCTCCACTTT. Its translation is CSVDHRGLSPLHF.

This clonotype was detected ten times or more. The gene calls are TRBV24-1 and TRBJ2-1; D is undetermined. Per the germline V gene, CDR1 is KGHDR and CDR2 is SFDVKD. The CDR3 is 14 residues long. Trimming removed 4 bases from V and 4 bases from J, with 10 bases in between. This CDR3 reads CATSDQTFYNEQFF. The CDR3, as DNA: TGTGCCACCAGTGACCAGACGTTTTACAATGAGCAGTTCTTC.

This clonotype was detected ten times or more. The chain has TRBV7-9 and TRBJ2-2, with 11 bases that match TRBD2. V gave up 7 bases and J gave up 8 bases; unmatched junction bases: 15. The CDR3 runs 17 residues. Germline V gives CDR1 SEHNR, CDR2 FQNEAQ (reference sequence). CDR3 residues: CASTSTPLAGGTGELFF. CDR3 DNA sequence: TGTGCCAGCACCAGCACCCCTCTAGCGGGAGGAACTGGGGAGCTGTTTTTT.

This clonotype was observed a few times. The chain uses TRBV19 and TRBJ2-7; maybe TRBD2 (6 bases). The CDR3 runs 14 residues. V was trimmed by 8 bases and J by 0 bases, leaving 14 bases between them. CDR1 and CDR2 from the germline V gene are LNHDA and SQIVND (reference sequence). In DNA, the CDR3 is TGTGCCAGTTCTGGACGGGAGAGCTCCTACGAGCAGTACTTC. The encoded protein is CASSGRESSYEQYF. Full variable domain (missing parts from reference TRBV19 and TRBJ2-7): DGGITQSPKYLFRKEGQNVTLSCEQNLNHDAMYWYRQDPGQGLRLIYYSQIVNDFQKGDIAEGYSVSREKKESFPLTVTSAQKNPTAFYLCASSGRESSYEQYFGPGTRLTVT.